A single sample gave rise to the 3 T cell receptor beta chains below, sequenced in a study of cytomegalovirus exposure and HLA in healthy donors. PCR primers comprised 60 Vbeta and 13 Jbeta primers. Sequenced by immunoSEQ multiplex PCR; TCRdb stores in-frame clones only, minus some. The sample contains fewer than 80,000 clones, 74% of which appear only once. The sequenced sample was PBMCs. The origin of the receptors is a woman aged 55 to 70 in good health and CMV-seropositive.

The rearrangement links TRBV7-9 to TRBJ1-5; the D is unclear. Germline CDR1 reads SEHNR; CDR2 reads FQNEAQ (reference sequence). This CDR3 is built from 12 residues. The V gene lost 5 bases and the J gene lost 5 bases, with 7 bases spanning the gap. Written as DNA, the CDR3 is TGTGCCAGCAGCCCCGGGTATCAGCCCCAGCATTTT. Protein sequence: CASSPGYQPQHF.

The chain recombines TRBV5-8 with TRBJ2-4, with a possible D match to TRBD2 (5 bases). With 4 bases removed from V and 0 bases from J, the gap between germline ends came to 14 bases. CDR1 and CDR2 from the germline V gene are SGHTS and YDEGEE. This CDR3 is 16 amino acids long. The CDR3 DNA sequence: TGTGCCAGCAGCCCCTCTGACGGGGTAGCCAAAAACATTCAGTACTTC. Protein product: CASSPSDGVAKNIQYF.

This clone was counted only a few times. This rearrangement joins TRBV7-9 to TRBJ1-4; 7 bases match TRBD1. V lost 5 bases to trimming and J lost 5 bases; unmatched junction nucleotides: 5. There are 14 residues in the CDR3. Germline lookup yields CDR1 SEHNR and CDR2 FQNEAQ (reference sequence). For the CDR3, the DNA is TGTGCCAGCAGCCCGGGACAGAGAAATGAAAAACTGTTTTTT. Its protein is CASSPGQRNEKLFF.